What follows are 29 T cell receptor beta chains derived from one specimen sequenced in a study of T cells in Graves' hyperthyroidism and ophthalmopathy. Amplification of TCR beta CDR3 regions used RNA as the template. A first-round RT-PCR of the TCR CDR3 used the HTBI primer set. TCRdb recomputed calls from the multiplex PCR reads with MiXCR, one row per CDR3 protein. The sample records over 450,000 distinct CDR3 sequences, approximately 15% being singletons. The specimen sequenced was blood. These receptors were obtained from a woman aged 18-29 years with Graves' hyperthyroidism.

This clonotype was detected a few times. V and J are TRBV18 and TRBJ1-2; the D gene is possibly TRBD1 (6 bases). Germline V CDR1 and CDR2: KGHSH, LQKENI. Trimming left V 3 bases short and J 4 bases short, with 9 bases between. This CDR3 spans 13 amino acids. For the CDR3, the DNA is TGTGCCAGCTCACCCGCAGGGGCCTATGGCTACACCTTC. Translating it yields CASSPAGAYGYTF. Filled out from reference TRBV18 and TRBJ1-2, the complete variable domain reads NAGVMQNPRHLVRRRGQEARLRCSPMKGHSHVYWYRQLPEEGLKFMVYLQKENIIDESGMPKERFSAEFPKEGPSILRIQQVVRGDSAAYFCASSPAGAYGYTFGSGTRLTVV.

This clonotype was recorded at least ten times. The chain recombines TRBV3-1 with TRBJ1-6; a weak D match, TRBD1 (6 bases). Trimming left V 3 bases short and J 7 bases short, with 10 bases between. CDR1 and CDR2 from the germline V gene are LGHDT and YNNKEL (reference sequence). This CDR3 contains 14 residues. The CDR3 loop is CASSQGHQNSPLHF. DNA of the CDR3: TGTGCCAGCAGCCAGGGACACCAAAATTCACCCCTCCACTTT.

This clonotype was detected many times. The chain uses TRBV24-1 and TRBJ2-7, with unresolved D. The CDR3 runs 12 residues. CDR1 and CDR2 (germline): KGHDR, SFDVKD. Trimming took 5 bases from V and 0 from J, leaving 4 bases between them. The CDR3 here is CATSGPSYEQYF. The CDR3 DNA is TGTGCCACCAGTGGTCCCTCCTACGAGCAGTACTTC.

This clonotype has just a few counts. This rearrangement joins TRBV13 to TRBJ2-7; 8 bases are a match to TRBD1. The CDR3 consists of 18 residues. The germline V gene encodes CDR1 PRHDT and CDR2 FYEKMQ (reference sequence). J gave up 2 bases and V 2 bases, and 14 bases lay outside the gene matches. The CDR3 coding sequence is TGTGCCAGCAGCTTAACCCCGCAGGGGGCGGGGAGGCCCTACGAGCAGTACGTC. Translated, it gives CASSLTPQGAGRPYEQYV.

The rearrangement uses TRBV18 and TRBJ1-2, with 8 bases fitting TRBD1. The V gene end was trimmed by 3 bases and the J gene end by 8 bases; junction bases not matched to a gene: 5. The CDR3 is made up of 13 amino acids. The germline CDR1 and CDR2 sequences are KGHSH and LQKENI. CDR3 residues: CASSPDRGEGYTF. The CDR3 nucleotides are TGTGCCAGCTCACCTGACAGGGGAGAAGGCTACACCTTC.

In its sample, this clonotype was seen a few times. The V and J genes are TRBV5-5 and TRBJ2-7; weak D call: TRBD2 (6 bases). The V gene's germline CDR1 is SGHKS and CDR2 YYEKEE (reference sequence). Trimming left V 2 bases short and J 2 bases short, with 17 bases between. CDR3 size: 16 residues. CDR3 protein: CASSFGLARWAYEQYF. CDR3 DNA sequence: TGTGCCAGCAGCTTCGGCCTAGCGAGATGGGCCTACGAGCAGTACTTC. Variable domain in full (rest from reference TRBV5-5 and TRBJ2-7): DAGVTQSPTHLIKTRGQQVTLRCSPISGHKSVSWYQQVLGQGPQFIFQYYEKEERGRGNFPDRFSARQFPNYSSELNVNALLLGDSALYLCASSFGLARWAYEQYFGPGTRLTVT.

This clonotype was recorded many times. The rearrangement links TRBV18 to TRBJ2-1; TRBD2 might be the D (6 bases). There are 15 residues in the CDR3. From germline, CDR1 is KGHSH and CDR2 LQKENI. Trimming stripped 3 bases from V and 6 bases from J, with 15 bases between. In DNA, the CDR3 is TGTGCCAGCTCACCGTCCGCGGGACCGGCCAATGAGCAGTTCTTC. This sequence encodes CASSPSAGPANEQFF.

Ten or more counts support this clonotype. This rearrangement joins TRBV15 to TRBJ2-3; D is perhaps TRBD1 (5 bases). V dropped 0 bases and J dropped 4 bases, with 14 bases sitting between them. This CDR3 comprises 16 residues. Germline CDR1 and CDR2: LNHNV and YYDKDF (reference sequence). CDR3 in DNA: TGTGCCACCAGCAGAGATCGGGTAGGGGCCGCAGATACGCAGTATTTT. It yields the protein CATSRDRVGAADTQYF. Full variable domain (missing parts from reference TRBV15 and TRBJ2-3): DAMVIQNPRYQVTQFGKPVTLSCSQTLNHNVMYWYQQKSSQAPKLLFHYYDKDFNNEADTPDNFQSRRPNTSFCFLDIRSPGLGDTAMYLCATSRDRVGAADTQYFGPGTRLTVL.

This clonotype was seen many times. This sequence joins TRBV20-1 and TRBJ2-5; 7 bases agree with TRBD1. Germline assignment: CDR1 DFQATT and CDR2 SNEGSKA (reference sequence). V trimming: 3 bases; J trimming: 1 base; junction bases outside the gene matches: 8. The CDR3 covers 15 residues. The CDR3 sequence is CSASAGAGGQETQYF. CDR3 coding DNA: TGCAGTGCTAGCGCTGGGGCAGGGGGCCAAGAGACCCAGTACTTC.

This clonotype was detected ten times or more. This sequence joins TRBV15 and TRBJ2-7; 8 nucleotides line up with TRBD2. J lost 0 bases, V lost 8 bases, and 24 bases had no gene match. Germline CDR1 is LNHNV and CDR2 is YYDKDF (reference sequence). CDR3 size: 20 residues. For the CDR3, the DNA is TGTGCCACCCCCGAACGTCGGGGCGGGAGGAAAAAAGGGAGCTCCTACGAGCAGTACGTC. Translating it yields CATPERRGGRKKGSSYEQYV.

This clonotype has ten or more counts. This rearrangement joins TRBV5-1 to TRBJ1-1; D gene ambiguous. CDR3 size: 14 residues. Germline V lookup: CDR1 SGHRS, CDR2 YFSETQ. V dropped 0 bases and J dropped 4 bases, with 10 bases sitting between them. Written as DNA, the CDR3 is TGCGCCAGCAGCTTGGCTCACGAGGGCACTGAAGCTTTCTTT. It specifies CASSLAHEGTEAFF.

This clonotype occurred many times. This chain connects TRBV20-1 to TRBJ1-3, with D tentatively TRBD1 (5 bases). CDR3 size: 14 residues. Germline V gives CDR1 DFQATT, CDR2 SNEGSKA (reference sequence). V lost 0 bases and J lost 8, with 14 bases in between. CDR3 region: CSARDWRVGDTIYF. The CDR3 DNA reads TGCAGTGCTAGAGATTGGCGGGTGGGGGACACCATATATTTT.

The sample holds a few counts of this clonotype. The chain recombines TRBV5-1 with TRBJ2-7; D not resolved. From germline, CDR1 is SGHRS and CDR2 YFSETQ. The CDR3 is 15 amino acids. Trimming cost V 0 bases and J 2 bases, with 12 bases left between them. The CDR3 region has the DNA TGCGCCAGCAGCTTGGATGGCTCGGTCACCTACGAGCAGTACTTC. Encoded protein: CASSLDGSVTYEQYF.

Many counts were recorded for this clonotype. The chain employs TRBV7-3 and TRBJ2-5; D might be TRBD2 (6 bases). V lost 2 bases and J 2 bases, leaving 12 bases between the germline ends. Germline CDR1 and CDR2: SGHTA and FQGTGA. The CDR3 spans 15 residues. The CDR3 spells CASSLYGGAQETQYF. In nucleotides, the CDR3 is TGTGCCAGCAGCTTATACGGCGGGGCACAAGAGACCCAGTACTTC.

This clonotype was observed at least ten times. This chain connects TRBV12-5 to TRBJ2-7; TRBD2 matches 11 bases. Germline lookup yields CDR1 LGHNT and CDR2 FRNRAP. The J segment lost 5 bases and the V segment lost 4 bases, leaving 7 bases of the junction unmatched. This CDR3 is 15 amino acids long. The CDR3 DNA follows: TGTGCTAGTGGTTCGAAACTAGCGGGAGTCCACGAGCAGTACTTC. Translation: CASGSKLAGVHEQYF.

This clonotype was recorded a few times. This rearrangement joins TRBV24-1 to TRBJ2-2; D ambiguous. The CDR3 sequence is 15 residues long. The V gene lost 2 bases and the J gene lost 7 bases, with 13 bases spanning the gap. The V gene's germline CDR1 is KGHDR and CDR2 SFDVKD. CDR3 nucleotide sequence: TGTGCCACCAGTGATTCCCCACCGATAGGCGGGGAGCTGTTTTTT. Encoded protein: CATSDSPPIGGELFF.

This clonotype was counted between two and nine times. V usage is TRBV5-1 and J usage is TRBJ1-1, with unresolved D. Trimming left V 2 bases short and J 8 bases short, with 16 bases between. This CDR3 contains 14 residues. Germline V gives CDR1 SGHRS, CDR2 YFSETQ. DNA of the CDR3: TGCGCCAGCAGCTTCTCAGCCGCGGCCATCGAAGCTTTCTTT. Protein product: CASSFSAAAIEAFF.

This clonotype was counted many times. The chain is built from TRBV12-3 or TRBV12-4 and TRBJ2-1; D is perhaps TRBD1 (6 bases). The CDR3 consists of 15 residues. V was clipped by 2 bases and J by 7 bases, with 15 bases between them. CDR3 region: CASSLQDRGLNEQFF. The CDR3 coding sequence is TGTGCCAGCAGTTTACAGGACAGAGGTCTTAATGAGCAGTTCTTC.

The rearrangement joins TRBV29-1 to TRBJ1-1, with D possibly being TRBD1 (6 bases). The V gene lost 6 bases and the J gene lost 0 bases, with 14 bases spanning the gap. The CDR3 covers 14 residues. Looked up from germline, CDR1 is SQVTM and CDR2 is ANQGSEA. The CDR3 nucleotides are TGCAGCGTGGGGGGGCGGGGACTGAACACTGAAGCTTTCTTT. Encoded protein: CSVGGRGLNTEAFF.

The genes are TRBV20-1 and TRBJ2-3, with D unresolved. The CDR3 contains 10 residues. Per germline, CDR1 DFQATT and CDR2 SNEGSKA (reference sequence). V was trimmed by 3 bases and J by 8 bases, leaving 6 bases between them. CDR3: CSARFGTQYF. CDR3 nucleotide sequence: TGCAGTGCTAGGTTTGGTACGCAGTATTTT.

This clonotype has just a few counts. The chain uses TRBV6-1 and TRBJ2-1; 7 bases are shared with TRBD1. Per the germline V gene, CDR1 is MNHNS and CDR2 is SASEGT. Trimming removed 3 bases from V and 2 bases from J; junction bases left unmatched: 1. This CDR3 spans 14 amino acids. The CDR3 loop is CASSDQGAYNEQFF. The DNA of the CDR3 is TGTGCCAGCAGTGATCAGGGGGCCTACAATGAGCAGTTCTTC.

In its sample, this clonotype was seen many times. The chain combines TRBV7-8 with TRBJ2-2; D not resolved. Per germline, CDR1 SGHVS and CDR2 FQNEAQ. V was trimmed by 1 base and J by 0 bases, leaving 9 bases between them. This CDR3 region has 16 residues. The CDR3 nucleotides read TGTGCCAGCAGCTTAGAGACCAACGCGAACACCGGGGAGCTGTTTTTT. This sequence encodes CASSLETNANTGELFF.

This clonotype has a count of ten or more. The chain recombines TRBV2 with TRBJ1-5; the D is unclear. Trimming removed 4 bases from V and 7 bases from J, with 14 bases in between. Germline V gene data show CDR1 as SNHLY and CDR2 as FYNNEI. This CDR3 has 14 residues. CDR3 coding DNA: TGTGCCAGCAGTGCCAACTGGGGTGTCCAGCCCCAGCATTTT. Protein sequence: CASSANWGVQPQHF.

The rearrangement joins TRBV6-5 to TRBJ2-1; TRBD1 might be the D (6 bases). Trimming took off 2 bases at V and 10 bases at J, with 12 bases between the two ends. The CDR3 sequence is 13 residues long. Germline-derived CDR1 and CDR2 are MNHEY and SVGAGI. CDR3 sequence reads: CASSYGGQREQFF. DNA of the CDR3: TGTGCCAGCAGTTACGGGGGCCAGCGGGAGCAGTTCTTC.

This clonotype appeared many times. The rearrangement links TRBV2 to TRBJ1-2; perhaps TRBD1 as D (6 bases). The germline V gene encodes CDR1 SNHLY and CDR2 FYNNEI. CDR3 length: 18 amino acids. Trimming removed 1 base from V and 6 bases from J, with 24 bases in between. The CDR3 here is CASSEGPPPQAGEDGYTF. The CDR3 nucleotides are TGTGCCAGCAGTGAAGGTCCCCCTCCTCAGGCAGGGGAAGATGGCTACACCTTC.

This clonotype was observed at least ten times. The rearrangement links TRBV12-3 or TRBV12-4 to TRBJ2-1; D is unresolved. Trimming removed 3 bases at V and 6 bases at J, with 12 bases between. The CDR3 contains 14 residues. The CDR3 region has the DNA TGTGCCAGCAGTTTTCCCCCAGCTGTCAATGAGCAGTTCTTC. The encoded protein is CASSFPPAVNEQFF.

This clonotype has a count of ten or more. The chain couples TRBV12-3 or TRBV12-4 to TRBJ1-2; D is possibly TRBD1 (5 bases). This CDR3 has 11 residues. Between the trimmed V and J ends, which lost 7 bases and 8 bases, there was a span of 11 bases. This CDR3 reads CASKRGEGYTF. The DNA for the CDR3 is TGTGCCAGCAAGAGAGGGGAAGGCTACACCTTC.

At least ten counts were recorded for this clonotype. The rearrangement joins TRBV18 to TRBJ2-1, with 9 bases lining up with TRBD2. Germline CDR1 and CDR2: KGHSH and LQKENI. The CDR3 has 16 residues. The junction had 12 bases not matched to a gene; V was cut back by 6 bases and J by 6 bases. The DNA for the CDR3 is TGTGCCAGCTCTCCGACCGGGACTAGCAGACGCAATGAGCAGTTCTTC. Translation gives CASSPTGTSRRNEQFF. Drawing the rest from reference TRBV18 and TRBJ2-1, the complete variable domain is NAGVMQNPRHLVRRRGQEARLRCSPMKGHSHVYWYRQLPEEGLKFMVYLQKENIIDESGMPKERFSAEFPKEGPSILRIQQVVRGDSAAYFCASSPTGTSRRNEQFFGPGTRLTVL.

This clonotype came up many times. The chain joins TRBV2 to TRBJ2-3; D might be TRBD1 or TRBD2, each matching 5 bases. There are 15 residues in the CDR3. V was clipped by 4 bases and J by 1 base, with 12 bases between them. Per germline, CDR1 SNHLY and CDR2 FYNNEI. CDR3 sequence (DNA): TGTGCCAGCAGTGGCCCGAGGGGCGGCACAGATACGCAGTATTTT. It encodes CASSGPRGGTDTQYF.